Below are 5 T cell receptor beta chains sequenced from a single sample in a study of T cell responses to AZD1222 COVID-19 vaccine. Clones were read by immunoSEQ multiplex PCR, and TCRdb kept only the in-frame ones, dropping some. The table has over 130,000 clones, roughly 88% seen once. The sample consisted of peripheral blood, taken 28 days after the second AZD1222 dose. The receptors were sampled from an adult who received the AZD1222 COVID-19 vaccine.

This chain connects TRBV29-1 to TRBJ1-3; D remains unclear. V was trimmed by 4 bases and J by 0 bases, leaving 7 bases between them. From germline, CDR1 is SQVTM and CDR2 ANQGSEA. CDR3 size: 13 residues. The CDR3 sequence is CSVVLHSGNTIYF. The CDR3 DNA reads TGCAGCGTTGTACTGCACTCTGGAAACACCATATATTTT.

The chain links TRBV7-2 to TRBJ1-4; tentatively, D is TRBD1 (5 bases). With 6 bases removed from V and 7 bases from J, the gap between germline ends came to 15 bases. This CDR3 is built from 14 residues. In germline, CDR1 is SGHTA, CDR2 FQGNSA. The chain's CDR3 is CASRSGAAGEKLFF. CDR3 nucleotide sequence: TGTGCCAGCAGATCCGGGGCCGCAGGTGAAAAACTGTTTTTT.

This rearrangement joins TRBV10-3 to TRBJ2-7, with D unresolved. The germline V gene encodes CDR1 ENHRY and CDR2 SYGVKD. The CDR3 extends over 15 amino acids. Trimming removed 3 bases from V and 2 bases from J, with 14 bases in between. CDR3 DNA sequence: TGTGCCATCAGTGACCCCTTACGTGGGGCCTACGAGCAGTACTTC. As protein: CAISDPLRGAYEQYF.

The CDR3, as DNA: TGTGCCAGCAGTCAACAGACCGGGCGCGGCTACACCTTC. Translating gives CASSQQTGRGYTF. The chain carries TRBV6-5 and TRBJ1-2; unclear D gene. V was pared by 5 bases and J by 8 bases, with 15 bases between. The germline CDR1 and CDR2 sequences are MNHEY and SVGAGI. The CDR3 contains 13 residues.

CDR3 amino acids: CASSRGLAGTPTGELFF. The CDR3 DNA sequence: TGTGCCAGCAGCCGAGGACTAGCGGGGACGCCCACCGGGGAGCTGTTTTTT. The V and J genes are TRBV3-1 (or the pseudogene TRBV3-2) and TRBJ2-2, with 12 bases fitting TRBD2. The CDR3 consists of 17 residues. The germline V gene has CDR1 LGHDT and CDR2 YNNKEL (reference sequence). The V gene end was trimmed by 4 bases and the J gene end by 4 bases; junction bases not matched to a gene: 7.